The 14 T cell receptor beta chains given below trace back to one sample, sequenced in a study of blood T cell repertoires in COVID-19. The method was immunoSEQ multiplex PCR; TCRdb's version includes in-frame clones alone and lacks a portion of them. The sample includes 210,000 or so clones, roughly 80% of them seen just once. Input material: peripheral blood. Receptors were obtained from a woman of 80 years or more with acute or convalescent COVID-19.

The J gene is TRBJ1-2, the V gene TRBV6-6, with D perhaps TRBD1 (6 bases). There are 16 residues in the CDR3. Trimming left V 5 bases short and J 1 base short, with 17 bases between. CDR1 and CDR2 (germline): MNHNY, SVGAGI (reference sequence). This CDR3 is CASSTGLDRGNYGYTF. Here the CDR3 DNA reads TGTGCCAGCAGTACGGGGTTGGACAGAGGTAACTATGGCTACACCTTC.

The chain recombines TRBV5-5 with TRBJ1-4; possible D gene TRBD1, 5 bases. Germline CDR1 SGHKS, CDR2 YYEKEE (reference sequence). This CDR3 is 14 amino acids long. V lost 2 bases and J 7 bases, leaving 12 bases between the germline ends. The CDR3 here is CASSFRDFGEKLFF. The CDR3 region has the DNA TGTGCCAGCAGCTTCAGGGATTTCGGTGAAAAACTGTTTTTT.

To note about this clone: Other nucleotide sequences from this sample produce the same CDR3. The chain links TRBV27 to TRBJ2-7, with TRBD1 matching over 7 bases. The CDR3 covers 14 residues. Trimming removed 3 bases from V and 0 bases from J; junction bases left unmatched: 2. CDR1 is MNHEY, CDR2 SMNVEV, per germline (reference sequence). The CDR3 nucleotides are TGTGCCAGCAGTTTGGGACAGCTCTCCTACGAGCAGTACTTC. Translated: CASSLGQLSYEQYF.

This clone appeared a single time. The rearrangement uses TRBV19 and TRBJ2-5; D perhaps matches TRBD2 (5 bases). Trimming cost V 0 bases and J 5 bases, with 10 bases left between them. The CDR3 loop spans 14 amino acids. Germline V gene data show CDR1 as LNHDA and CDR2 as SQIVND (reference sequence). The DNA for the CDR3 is TGTGCCAGTAGTATAGATGAGGGTAGGGAGACCCAGTACTTC. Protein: CASSIDEGRETQYF.

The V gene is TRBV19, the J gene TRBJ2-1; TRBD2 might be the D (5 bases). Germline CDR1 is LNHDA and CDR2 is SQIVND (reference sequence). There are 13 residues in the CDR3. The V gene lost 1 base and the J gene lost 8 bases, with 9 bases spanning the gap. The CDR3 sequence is CASSIGGRDEQFF. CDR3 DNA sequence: TGTGCCAGTAGTATAGGAGGGAGAGATGAGCAGTTCTTC.

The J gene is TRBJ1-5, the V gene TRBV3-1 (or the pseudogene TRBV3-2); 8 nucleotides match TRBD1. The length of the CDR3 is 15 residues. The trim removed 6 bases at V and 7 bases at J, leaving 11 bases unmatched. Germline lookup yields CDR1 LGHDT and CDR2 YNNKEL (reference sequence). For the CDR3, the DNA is TGTGCCAGCAGTCCGGCGGACAGGGAAGGACAGCCCCAGCATTTT. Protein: CASSPADREGQPQHF.

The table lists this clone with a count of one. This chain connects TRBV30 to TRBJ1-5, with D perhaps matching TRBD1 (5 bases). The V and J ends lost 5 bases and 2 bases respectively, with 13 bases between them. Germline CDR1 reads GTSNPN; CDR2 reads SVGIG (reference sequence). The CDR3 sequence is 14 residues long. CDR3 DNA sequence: TGTGCCTGGCAGGACGGACAAGGCAATCAGCCCCAGCATTTT. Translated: CAWQDGQGNQPQHF.

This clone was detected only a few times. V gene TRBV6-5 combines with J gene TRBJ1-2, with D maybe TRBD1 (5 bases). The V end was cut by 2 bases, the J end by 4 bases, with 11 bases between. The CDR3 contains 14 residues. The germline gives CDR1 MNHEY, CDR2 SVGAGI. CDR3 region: CASSYGGGFYGYTF. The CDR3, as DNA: TGTGCCAGCAGTTACGGTGGGGGGTTCTATGGCTACACCTTC.

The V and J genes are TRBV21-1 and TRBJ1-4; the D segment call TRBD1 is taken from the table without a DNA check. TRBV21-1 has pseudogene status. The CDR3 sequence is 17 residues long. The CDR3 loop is CASSKAYRGRFDEKLFF. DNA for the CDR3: TGTGCCAGCAGCAAAGCCTACAGGGGGCGCTTTGATGAAAAACTGTTTTTT.

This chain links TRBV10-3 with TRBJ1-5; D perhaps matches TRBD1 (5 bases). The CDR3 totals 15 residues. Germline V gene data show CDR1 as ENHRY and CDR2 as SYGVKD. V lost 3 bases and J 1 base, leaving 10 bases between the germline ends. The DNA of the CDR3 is TGTGCCATCAGTGATCTGGGGGGGAGCAATCAGCCCCAGCATTTT. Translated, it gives CAISDLGGSNQPQHF.

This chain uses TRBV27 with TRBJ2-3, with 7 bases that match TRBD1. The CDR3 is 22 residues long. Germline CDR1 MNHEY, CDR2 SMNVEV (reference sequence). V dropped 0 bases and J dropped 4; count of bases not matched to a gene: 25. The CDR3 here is CASSLSHTGVGTHSVVSDTQYF. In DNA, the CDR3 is TGTGCCAGCAGTTTATCCCACACAGGGGTCGGCACACATTCTGTCGTATCAGATACGCAGTATTTT.

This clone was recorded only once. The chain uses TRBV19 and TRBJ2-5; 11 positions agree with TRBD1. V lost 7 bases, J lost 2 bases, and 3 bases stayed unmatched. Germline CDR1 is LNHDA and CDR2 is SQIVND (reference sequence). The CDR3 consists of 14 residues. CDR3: CASTGTGGQETQYF. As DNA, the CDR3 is TGTGCCAGTACGGGGACAGGGGGACAAGAGACCCAGTACTTC.

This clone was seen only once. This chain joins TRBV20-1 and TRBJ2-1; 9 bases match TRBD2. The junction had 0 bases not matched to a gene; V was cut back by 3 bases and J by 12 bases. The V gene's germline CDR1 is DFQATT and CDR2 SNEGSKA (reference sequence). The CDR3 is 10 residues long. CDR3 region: CSASSGGQFF. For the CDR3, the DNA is TGCAGTGCTAGTAGCGGGGGGCAGTTCTTC.

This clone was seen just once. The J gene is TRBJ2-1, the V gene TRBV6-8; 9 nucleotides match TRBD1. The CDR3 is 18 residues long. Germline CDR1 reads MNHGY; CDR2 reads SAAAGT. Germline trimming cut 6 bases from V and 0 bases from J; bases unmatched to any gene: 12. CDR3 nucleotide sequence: TGTGCCAGCAGCTCCGGGACAGGGACCCCGAGCTCCTACAATGAGCAGTTCTTC. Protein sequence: CASSSGTGTPSSYNEQFF.